The rows below give T cell receptor beta chains drawn from one sample of a study of cytomegalovirus exposure and HLA in healthy donors. The assay was immunoSEQ multiplex PCR, and TCRdb's table has in-frame clones only and misses some. Found here are 130,000 or so clones, less than 85% of them singletons; the top ten hold 1.8%. The sequencing sample was made of PBMCs. These receptors all come from a man aged 35-49 years in good health and CMV-seronegative. Both conserved end residues are trimmed from each CDR3. The D gene is left open where the match is weak. Rows give clone size only sometimes, using once, few, many, or a class for an expanded clone.

d_gene | abundance | j_gene | v_gene | CDR3aa
. | . | TRBJ1-1 | TRBV4-3 | ASSPNSPNTEAF
TRBD2 | once | TRBJ2-3 | TRBV11-2 | ASSLVGGSSTDTQY
. | . | TRBJ1-4 | TRBV10-1 | ASSETGVREKLF
TRBD2 | . | TRBJ2-2 | TRBV10-1 | ASSVTSGRGTGELF
TRBD1 | few | TRBJ2-1 | TRBV29-1 | SAGTGFGNEQF
. | . | . | TRBV6-5 | ASSQRGLDEQY
TRBD2 | . | TRBJ2-3 | TRBV7-3 | ASSSGTSGGPNTDTQY
. | . | TRBJ2-5 | TRBV30 | AWSVGRAQETQY
TRBD1 | . | TRBJ1-5 | TRBV7-9 | ASSLGQGGSNQPQH
TRBD2 | . | TRBJ2-7 | TRBV7-8 | ASSLGLAGRRREEQY